The rows below give T cell receptor beta chains drawn from one sample of a study of cytomegalovirus exposure and HLA in healthy donors. This table comes from immunoSEQ multiplex PCR, and its TCRdb copy is limited to in-frame clones, with some not included. Counted here are more than 85,000 clones, around 86% occurring once; the ten biggest clones make up 6% to 8%. The sequencing sample was made of PBMCs. The receptors were sampled from a man aged 30 to 45 in good health and CMV-seropositive. Each CDR3 is given with its conserved first and last residue. The D gene is left open where the match is weak. Expanded clones get a size class; other rows say once, few or many, or leave the size out.

length: 13; V: TRBV6-5; D: TRBD1; size: NA; J: TRBJ2-7; DNA: TGTGCCAGCAGCAGGACAGGGTCCTACGAGCAGTACTTC; CDR3: CASSRTGSYEQYF
length: 14; V: TRBV19; D: NA; size: NA; J: TRBJ1-5; DNA: TGTGCCACGTCCGAGGTTAGTAGCAATCAGCCCCAGCATTTT; CDR3: CATSEVSSNQPQHF
length: 16; V: TRBV5-8; D: NA; size: NA; J: TRBJ1-5; DNA: TGTGCCAGCAGCTTGGGGGGGACACCTAGCAATCAGCCCCAGCATTTT; CDR3: CASSLGGTPSNQPQHF
length: 16; V: TRBV6-1; D: NA; size: NA; J: TRBJ2-3; DNA: TGTGCCAGCAGTGAAGCTATAGGAGGGGGGGCAGATACGCAGTATTTT; CDR3: CASSEAIGGGADTQYF
length: 16; V: TRBV4-1; D: NA; size: few; J: TRBJ1-1; DNA: TGCGCCAGCAGCCAAGATGGGCAGGGAGGGAACACTGAAGCTTTCTTT; CDR3: CASSQDGQGGNTEAFF
length: 15; V: TRBV6-1; D: NA; size: NA; J: TRBJ1-3; DNA: TGTGCCAGCAAGTGGGAGTGGGGGGGCGGAAACACCATATATTTT; CDR3: CASKWEWGGGNTIYF
length: 12; V: TRBV10-3; D: NA; size: few; J: TRBJ2-1; DNA: TGTGCGGTCGGCAGGGGCGGCAATGAGCAGTTCTTC; CDR3: CAVGRGGNEQFF
length: 16; V: TRBV7-9; D: TRBD1; size: NA; J: TRBJ1-1; DNA: TGTGCCAGCACCACTTCGGGACAGGCCCTGTGGACTGAAGCTTTCTTT; CDR3: CASTTSGQALWTEAFF
length: 13; V: TRBV7-8; D: NA; size: NA; J: TRBJ1-6; DNA: TGTGCCAGCAGCCTCTCCTATAATTCACCCCTCCACTTT; CDR3: CASSLSYNSPLHF
length: 14; V: TRBV18; D: TRBD1; size: NA; J: TRBJ2-2; DNA: TGTGCCAGCTCCCGGACAGGGGAGACCGGGGAGCTGTTTTTT; CDR3: CASSRTGETGELFF
length: 13; V: TRBV30; D: TRBD1; size: NA; J: TRBJ1-5; DNA: TGTGCCTGGCGACAGGGGTCTGATCAGCCCCAGCATTTT; CDR3: CAWRQGSDQPQHF
length: 15; V: TRBV2; D: NA; size: NA; J: TRBJ2-4; DNA: TGTGCCAGCAGTGGACGACAAGTAGCCAAAAACATTCAGTACTTC; CDR3: CASSGRQVAKNIQYF
length: 15; V: TRBV5-6; D: TRBD1; size: NA; J: TRBJ1-5; DNA: TGTGCCAGCAGCGCGGGCAGGGGGCTGGATCAGCCCCAGCATTTT; CDR3: CASSAGRGLDQPQHF
length: 15; V: TRBV30; D: TRBD1; size: NA; J: TRBJ1-3; DNA: TGTGCCTGGAGGATTCCAAACAGGGGCGGAAACACCATATATTTT; CDR3: CAWRIPNRGGNTIYF
length: 12; V: TRBV6-6; D: TRBD2; size: NA; J: TRBJ2-3; DNA: TGTGCGAGCGGGACTGTCACAGATACGCAGTATTTT; CDR3: CASGTVTDTQYF
length: 13; V: TRBV5-1; D: NA; size: few; J: TRBJ2-5; DNA: TGCGCCAGCAGCCCCCGGGGGCAAGAGACCCAGTACTTC; CDR3: CASSPRGQETQYF
length: 15; V: TRBV19; D: NA; size: NA; J: TRBJ2-5; DNA: TGTGCCAGTAGTATAGGTCCACAGTCAAAAGAGACCCAGTACTTC; CDR3: CASSIGPQSKETQYF
length: 15; V: TRBV28; D: TRBD1; size: NA; J: TRBJ1-5; DNA: TGTGCCAGCAGGTCGAGACAGGGGGCTGGGCAGCCCCAGCATTTT; CDR3: CASRSRQGAGQPQHF
length: 14; V: TRBV7-2; D: NA; size: NA; J: TRBJ1-4; DNA: TGTGCCAGCAGCTCCGGGGGGCTAAATGAAAAACTGTTTTTT; CDR3: CASSSGGLNEKLFF
length: 16; V: TRBV19; D: NA; size: NA; J: TRBJ1-5; DNA: TGTGCCAGTAGTCCCCCTGAGGACAGTGGCAATCAGCCCCAGCATTTT; CDR3: CASSPPEDSGNQPQHF
length: 17; V: TRBV4-1; D: TRBD2; size: few; J: TRBJ2-2; DNA: TGCGCCAGCAGCCTGGGACTAGCGGGACCGAACACCGGGGAGCTGTTTTTT; CDR3: CASSLGLAGPNTGELFF
length: 17; V: TRBV30; D: TRBD2; size: NA; J: TRBJ2-3; DNA: TGTGCCTGGAGTGTACTTTGGGTAGCGGGGGTGACAGATACGCAGTATTTT; CDR3: CAWSVLWVAGVTDTQYF
length: 17; V: TRBV5-1; D: NA; size: NA; J: TRBJ2-1; DNA: TGCGCCAGCAGCTTGTGGAGGACCACCCCCAACGACAATGAGCAGTTCTTC; CDR3: CASSLWRTTPNDNEQFF
length: 13; V: TRBV9; D: NA; size: NA; J: TRBJ2-1; DNA: TGTGCCAGCACCCCGGGACTCATAAATGAGCAGTTCTTC; CDR3: CASTPGLINEQFF
length: 15; V: TRBV7-9; D: TRBD2; size: NA; J: TRBJ2-5; DNA: TGTGCCAGCAGCTTAGAACTAGCGATGGGAGAGACCCAGTACTTC; CDR3: CASSLELAMGETQYF
length: 15; V: TRBV5-1; D: TRBD1; size: NA; J: TRBJ2-1; DNA: TGCGCCAGTCGACTTGGGGGACAGGGGAACAATGAGCAGTTCTTC; CDR3: CASRLGGQGNNEQFF
length: 12; V: TRBV11-2; D: TRBD1; size: NA; J: TRBJ1-1; DNA: TGTGCCAGCAGCCCCGACAGGGGTTGGGCTTTCTTT; CDR3: CASSPDRGWAFF
length: 13; V: TRBV2; D: NA; size: NA; J: TRBJ2-7; DNA: TGTGCCAGCAGAACAGGGATCGCCTACGAGCAGTACTTC; CDR3: CASRTGIAYEQYF
length: 16; V: TRBV5-1; D: TRBD2; size: NA; J: TRBJ2-3; DNA: TGCGCCAGCAGCTTGGCTAGCGGGGGGGCCGGAGATACGCAGTATTTT; CDR3: CASSLASGGAGDTQYF
length: 16; V: TRBV16; D: NA; size: NA; J: TRBJ2-3; DNA: TGTGCCAGCAGCCAATCGAGGCAAACTAGCACAGATACGCAGTATTTT; CDR3: CASSQSRQTSTDTQYF
length: 13; V: TRBV5-5; D: NA; size: NA; J: TRBJ2-2; DNA: TGTGCCAGCAGCTTGGCTTTGTCCGGGGAGCTGTTTTTT; CDR3: CASSLALSGELFF
length: 18; V: TRBV4-1; D: NA; size: NA; J: TRBJ2-3; DNA: TGCGCCAGCTCTTTGGGAGGTGGGGTTGGGACGAGCACAGATACGCAGTATTTT; CDR3: CASSLGGGVGTSTDTQYF
length: 13; V: TRBV9; D: NA; size: once; J: TRBJ2-5; DNA: TGTGCCAGCAGCCCTATGTACCAAGAGACCCAGTACTTC; CDR3: CASSPMYQETQYF
length: 15; V: TRBV5-4; D: NA; size: NA; J: TRBJ2-1; DNA: TGTGCCAGCAGTCCGGATCGGGTCTCCTACAATGAGCAGTTCTTC; CDR3: CASSPDRVSYNEQFF
length: 18; V: TRBV9; D: TRBD1; size: NA; J: TRBJ1-2; DNA: TGTGCCAGCAGCGTAGCTGAAGGTTGGCAGGGGGCAAACTATGGCTACACCTTC; CDR3: CASSVAEGWQGANYGYTF
length: 13; V: TRBV5-1; D: NA; size: NA; J: TRBJ2-2; DNA: TGCGCCAGCAGCTGGAGAACGACCGGGGAGCTGTTTTTT; CDR3: CASSWRTTGELFF
length: 15; V: TRBV4-1; D: TRBD2; size: NA; J: TRBJ2-5; DNA: TGCGCCAGCAGCCAAGCTAGCGGGGGTGAGGAGACCCAGTACTTC; CDR3: CASSQASGGEETQYF
length: 15; V: TRBV19; D: NA; size: NA; J: TRBJ1-1; DNA: TGTGCCAGTAGCCCAGGTAGAATCGGGAACACTGAAGCTTTCTTT; CDR3: CASSPGRIGNTEAFF
length: 13; V: TRBV5-1; D: TRBD1; size: NA; J: TRBJ2-7; DNA: TGCGCCAGCCGAAGGACAGGGGACTACGAGCAGTACTTC; CDR3: CASRRTGDYEQYF
length: 15; V: TRBV15; D: NA; size: once; J: TRBJ2-7; DNA: TGTGCCACCAGCAGAGGACTCCCTAGCTCCTACGAGCAGTACTTC; CDR3: CATSRGLPSSYEQYF
length: 11; V: TRBV20-1; D: NA; size: NA; J: TRBJ1-1; DNA: TGCAGTGCTCAGGGGAACACTGAAGCTTTCTTT; CDR3: CSAQGNTEAFF
length: 16; V: TRBV9; D: NA; size: NA; J: TRBJ2-7; DNA: TGTGCCAGCAGCGCTGAGATTGGACTGAGCTCCTACGAGCAGTACTTC; CDR3: CASSAEIGLSSYEQYF
length: 13; V: TRBV5-1; D: NA; size: NA; J: TRBJ2-1; DNA: TGCGCCAGCAGCTTGGACCCCCGGGAGGAGCAGTTCTTC; CDR3: CASSLDPREEQFF
length: 15; V: TRBV5-4; D: TRBD1; size: NA; J: TRBJ1-4; DNA: TGTGCCAGCAGCTCCAAGACAGGGGGCGATGAAAAACTGTTTTTT; CDR3: CASSSKTGGDEKLFF
length: 14; V: TRBV29-1; D: TRBD1; size: NA; J: TRBJ2-3; DNA: TGCAGCGTTGCGTCGACAGGGGCTGGGGATACGCAGTATTTT; CDR3: CSVASTGAGDTQYF
length: 15; V: TRBV25-1; D: TRBD1; size: NA; J: TRBJ1-2; DNA: TGTGCCAGCAGTGAATGGGACAGGGGGCTTGGTGGCTACACCTTC; CDR3: CASSEWDRGLGGYTF
length: 14; V: TRBV28; D: TRBD1; size: NA; J: TRBJ2-7; DNA: TGTGCCAGCAGTTCCATCGGGACAGGGCCCGAGCAGTACTTC; CDR3: CASSSIGTGPEQYF
length: 13; V: TRBV4-1; D: NA; size: NA; J: TRBJ2-7; DNA: TGCGCCAGCAGCCAGGGTCAACGGGACGAGCAGTACTTC; CDR3: CASSQGQRDEQYF
length: 13; V: TRBV6-5; D: TRBD1; size: NA; J: TRBJ1-4; DNA: TGTGCCAGCAGTCCGGGACAGGGGGAAAAACTGTTTTTT; CDR3: CASSPGQGEKLFF
length: 14; V: TRBV5-6; D: NA; size: few; J: TRBJ1-4; DNA: TGTGCCAGCAGCTTGATCGACAATAATGAAAAACTGTTTTTT; CDR3: CASSLIDNNEKLFF
length: 15; V: TRBV23-1; D: TRBD1; size: NA; J: TRBJ1-2; DNA: TGCGCCAGCAGTCAAAGTCGAAGGGGGCTTTATGGCTACACCTTC; CDR3: CASSQSRRGLYGYTF
length: 15; V: TRBV5-6; D: TRBD2; size: few; J: TRBJ2-4; DNA: TGTGCCAGCAGCCGGGGGGGCCTGGTCAAAAACATTCAGTACTTC; CDR3: CASSRGGLVKNIQYF
length: 13; V: TRBV2; D: TRBD2; size: once; J: TRBJ2-3; DNA: TGTGCCAGCGGACTAGCGGGGTCAGATACGCAGTATTTT; CDR3: CASGLAGSDTQYF